Listed below are T cell receptor beta chains from one sample, sequenced in a study of blood T cell repertoires in COVID-19. Measured with immunoSEQ multiplex PCR; TCRdb has only the in-frame clones, and not every one. The sample yields some 490,000 clones, 70% to 90% seen once. Sequencing input: PBMCs or T cells enriched from blood (not recorded which). These receptors were obtained from a woman in her sixties who had recovered from COVID-19. The CDR3 runs from the conserved cysteine through the conserved F or W. Fields, in order: CDR3 DNA, CDR3 protein, clone size, D gene, V gene, J gene. D genes are given only for firm matches. Some rows have no size entry. The others give once, few or many, or a class for an expanded clone.

CDR3 DNA: TGTGCCAGCAGAAGGGGTTTAGGGTATGGCTACACCTTC
CDR3 protein: CASRRGLGYGYTF
clone size: -
D gene: -
V gene: TRBV12-3/TRBV12-4
J gene: TRBJ1-2

CDR3 DNA: TGCGCCAGCAGCGGAACGGGGGGCCCCGGCGATACGCAGTATTTT
CDR3 protein: CASSGTGGPGDTQYF
clone size: -
D gene: -
V gene: TRBV5-1
J gene: TRBJ2-3

CDR3 DNA: TGTGCCAGTAGTATAGATCGGGGCAGGGGGCCGGAGAATGAAAAACTGTTTTTT
CDR3 protein: CASSIDRGRGPENEKLFF
clone size: -
D gene: TRBD1
V gene: TRBV19
J gene: TRBJ1-4

CDR3 DNA: TGTGCCAGCAGTCCTCCGGACAGGGGGCTCATTGGCTACACCTTC
CDR3 protein: CASSPPDRGLIGYTF
clone size: -
D gene: TRBD1
V gene: TRBV6-6
J gene: TRBJ1-2

CDR3 DNA: TGTGCCAGCAGGGAGGGGCAGTTGAACACCGGGGAGCTGTTTTTT
CDR3 protein: CASREGQLNTGELFF
clone size: -
D gene: -
V gene: TRBV2
J gene: TRBJ2-2

CDR3 DNA: TGTGCCAGCAGCTCGGGAACTGGGGCCAACGTCCTGACTTTC
CDR3 protein: CASSSGTGANVLTF
clone size: -
D gene: -
V gene: TRBV7-9
J gene: TRBJ2-6

CDR3 DNA: TGTGCCAGCAGCCAAGATAGCGATGGGCAGGGGGATTTTTCCTATAATTCACCCCTCCACTTT
CDR3 protein: CASSQDSDGQGDFSYNSPLHF
clone size: -
D gene: TRBD1
V gene: TRBV3-1/TRBV3-2
J gene: TRBJ1-6

CDR3 DNA: TGCGCCAGCAGCTTGCTGGACAGGGGGCCTACCTACGAGCAGTACTTC
CDR3 protein: CASSLLDRGPTYEQYF
clone size: -
D gene: TRBD1
V gene: TRBV5-1
J gene: TRBJ2-7

CDR3 DNA: TGCGCCAGCAGGGACGGACAGAACACTGAAGCTTTCTTT
CDR3 protein: CASRDGQNTEAFF
clone size: -
D gene: -
V gene: TRBV5-1
J gene: TRBJ1-1

CDR3 DNA: TGTGCCACCAGTGGGGGAAGGACAGGGTCTCAGCCCCAGCATTTT
CDR3 protein: CATSGGRTGSQPQHF
clone size: -
D gene: TRBD1
V gene: TRBV24-1
J gene: TRBJ1-5

CDR3 DNA: TGCGCCAGCAGCTTGGCCGGACAGGGGGCTTATGGCTACACCTTC
CDR3 protein: CASSLAGQGAYGYTF
clone size: -
D gene: TRBD1
V gene: TRBV5-1
J gene: TRBJ1-2

CDR3 DNA: TGCGCCAGCAGGGGAGGACTAGCGGAAAACATTCAGTACTTC
CDR3 protein: CASRGGLAENIQYF
clone size: once
D gene: TRBD2
V gene: TRBV5-1
J gene: TRBJ2-4

CDR3 DNA: TGTGCCAGCAGGAACACAGTGACCGGGGAGCTGTTTTTT
CDR3 protein: CASRNTVTGELFF
clone size: -
D gene: -
V gene: TRBV2
J gene: TRBJ2-2

CDR3 DNA: TGTGCTAGTGGGGTAACAGGGGGCAACACTGAAGCTTTCTTT
CDR3 protein: CASGVTGGNTEAFF
clone size: -
D gene: TRBD1
V gene: TRBV12-5
J gene: TRBJ1-1

CDR3 DNA: TGTGCCTGGAGCCGTGTGAACACTGAAGCTTTCTTT
CDR3 protein: CAWSRVNTEAFF
clone size: -
D gene: -
V gene: TRBV30
J gene: TRBJ1-1

CDR3 DNA: TGTGCCAGCAGCCCTATTGGGGGGATCGAAAAACTGTTTTTT
CDR3 protein: CASSPIGGIEKLFF
clone size: -
D gene: -
V gene: TRBV3-1/TRBV3-2
J gene: TRBJ1-4

CDR3 DNA: TGTGCCAGCAGTTATCACGCGGGGGGGTCCTACAATGAGCAGTTCTTC
CDR3 protein: CASSYHAGGSYNEQFF
clone size: -
D gene: TRBD2
V gene: TRBV6-2/TRBV6-3
J gene: TRBJ2-1

CDR3 DNA: TGTGCCATCGATGAACAGGGGCGCAATCAGCCCCAGCATTTT
CDR3 protein: CAIDEQGRNQPQHF
clone size: -
D gene: TRBD1
V gene: TRBV28
J gene: TRBJ1-5

CDR3 DNA: TGTGCCAGCACCGAGGACAGGGGTGCTGAAGCTTTCTTT
CDR3 protein: CASTEDRGAEAFF
clone size: -
D gene: TRBD1
V gene: TRBV2
J gene: TRBJ1-1

CDR3 DNA: TGTGCCAGCAGCTTAGGACAGATTAACTATGGCTACACCTTC
CDR3 protein: CASSLGQINYGYTF
clone size: -
D gene: -
V gene: TRBV11-2
J gene: TRBJ1-2

CDR3 DNA: TGCAGCGTTAGAACAGGGGAGTTGGGGTACGAGCAGTACTTC
CDR3 protein: CSVRTGELGYEQYF
clone size: -
D gene: TRBD1
V gene: TRBV29-1
J gene: TRBJ2-7

CDR3 DNA: TGCGCCAGCAGCATCCTAACTAACTATGGCTACACCTTC
CDR3 protein: CASSILTNYGYTF
clone size: -
D gene: -
V gene: TRBV5-1
J gene: TRBJ1-2

CDR3 DNA: TGTGCCAGCAGTTACTTCTCCGGGGAAGCTTTCTTT
CDR3 protein: CASSYFSGEAFF
clone size: -
D gene: -
V gene: TRBV6-5
J gene: TRBJ1-1

CDR3 DNA: TGTGCCAGCAGCTTCCCCGGGTCCGGGGAGCTGTTTTTT
CDR3 protein: CASSFPGSGELFF
clone size: -
D gene: -
V gene: TRBV7-9
J gene: TRBJ2-2

CDR3 DNA: TGTGCCAGCAGTCGAGTGCGGGGTTCACCCCTCCACTTT
CDR3 protein: CASSRVRGSPLHF
clone size: -
D gene: -
V gene: TRBV12-3/TRBV12-4
J gene: TRBJ1-6

CDR3 DNA: TGTGCCAGCAGCTTAGAAGGAGGAGGGCCCTACGAGCAGTACTTC
CDR3 protein: CASSLEGGGPYEQYF
clone size: -
D gene: -
V gene: TRBV7-6
J gene: TRBJ2-7

CDR3 DNA: TGTGCCAGCCGAAGGCTAGCCGGTTCCTACAATGAGCAGTTCTTC
CDR3 protein: CASRRLAGSYNEQFF
clone size: -
D gene: -
V gene: TRBV6-5
J gene: TRBJ2-1

CDR3 DNA: TGCGCCAGCAGCGTGACTCCCGGGACAGGGAACGCCGGGGAGCTGTTTTTT
CDR3 protein: CASSVTPGTGNAGELFF
clone size: -
D gene: TRBD1
V gene: TRBV5-1
J gene: TRBJ2-2

CDR3 DNA: TGTGCCAGCACCCGAATGGGAGGGGCGCTCTATGGCTACACCTTC
CDR3 protein: CASTRMGGALYGYTF
clone size: -
D gene: -
V gene: TRBV5-4
J gene: TRBJ1-2

CDR3 DNA: TGTGCCTGGAGCGGGACAGAACACTATGGCTACACCTTC
CDR3 protein: CAWSGTEHYGYTF
clone size: -
D gene: TRBD1
V gene: TRBV30
J gene: TRBJ1-2

CDR3 DNA: TGTGCCAGCAGCTTGGCTCCGGGACAGGGCGCCGGGGAGCTGTTTTTT
CDR3 protein: CASSLAPGQGAGELFF
clone size: -
D gene: TRBD1
V gene: TRBV5-8
J gene: TRBJ2-2

CDR3 DNA: TGCGCCAGCAGCCAGCTGGGGACTAGCGGATTCACAGATACGCAGTATTTT
CDR3 protein: CASSQLGTSGFTDTQYF
clone size: -
D gene: TRBD2
V gene: TRBV4-1
J gene: TRBJ2-3

CDR3 DNA: TGTGCCAGCAGCCCCACGGAGGCAGTCCAAGAGACCCAGTACTTC
CDR3 protein: CASSPTEAVQETQYF
clone size: -
D gene: -
V gene: TRBV3-1/TRBV3-2
J gene: TRBJ2-5

CDR3 DNA: TGTGCCAGCTGGAGGCTTAGAGAGACCCAGTACTTC
CDR3 protein: CASWRLRETQYF
clone size: -
D gene: -
V gene: TRBV27
J gene: TRBJ2-5

CDR3 DNA: TGTGCCAGCAGCCCGGGGACAGGGGGCTATTCACCCCTCCACTTT
CDR3 protein: CASSPGTGGYSPLHF
clone size: -
D gene: TRBD1
V gene: TRBV5-6
J gene: TRBJ1-6

CDR3 DNA: TGTGCCTGGAGTGGAGGACTCTACAGGGACACTGAAGCTTTCTTT
CDR3 protein: CAWSGGLYRDTEAFF
clone size: few
D gene: -
V gene: TRBV30
J gene: TRBJ1-1

CDR3 DNA: TGTGCCAGCAGTGAAGGGACAGTGAACACTGAAGCTTTCTTT
CDR3 protein: CASSEGTVNTEAFF
clone size: -
D gene: TRBD1
V gene: TRBV25-1
J gene: TRBJ1-1

CDR3 DNA: TGCGCCAGCAGGTGGACAGGGTTTGGCACAGATACGCAGTATTTT
CDR3 protein: CASRWTGFGTDTQYF
clone size: -
D gene: TRBD1
V gene: TRBV5-1
J gene: TRBJ2-3

CDR3 DNA: TGTGCCAGCAGCTTAGTTGGCGGGGGGGCCTTCGGGACCCAGTACTTC
CDR3 protein: CASSLVGGGAFGTQYF
clone size: few
D gene: TRBD2
V gene: TRBV7-2
J gene: TRBJ2-5

CDR3 DNA: TGTGCCAGCAGCTTGTTTCCGGGTAGCTCCTACGAGCAGTACTTC
CDR3 protein: CASSLFPGSSYEQYF
clone size: -
D gene: -
V gene: TRBV5-6
J gene: TRBJ2-7

CDR3 DNA: TGTGCCAGCAGCAAAACTCGGACAGGGGTCGGCACTGAAGCTTTCTTT
CDR3 protein: CASSKTRTGVGTEAFF
clone size: -
D gene: -
V gene: TRBV21-1
J gene: TRBJ1-1

CDR3 DNA: TGCGCCAGCAGCCCCAGGGCAGGGATAGCCCACGAGCAGTACTTC
CDR3 protein: CASSPRAGIAHEQYF
clone size: -
D gene: -
V gene: TRBV5-1
J gene: TRBJ2-7

CDR3 DNA: TGTGCCAGCAGCCAAGGTAGTCAGCCCCAGCATTTT
CDR3 protein: CASSQGSQPQHF
clone size: -
D gene: -
V gene: TRBV4-2
J gene: TRBJ1-5

CDR3 DNA: TGTGCCAGCAGTTTAACAGGGGCGAACACTGAAGCTTTCTTT
CDR3 protein: CASSLTGANTEAFF
clone size: -
D gene: TRBD1
V gene: TRBV27
J gene: TRBJ1-1

CDR3 DNA: TGTGCCAGCAGTCCGGGGGGCACCGGAGATACGCAGTATTTT
CDR3 protein: CASSPGGTGDTQYF
clone size: -
D gene: -
V gene: TRBV27
J gene: TRBJ2-3

CDR3 DNA: TGCAGCGTTGTAGAGGGCCGGAACACCGGGGAGCTGTTTTTT
CDR3 protein: CSVVEGRNTGELFF
clone size: -
D gene: -
V gene: TRBV29-1
J gene: TRBJ2-2

CDR3 DNA: TGTGCCAGCAGCCAGACACAGGGGTCCTACGAGCAGTACTTC
CDR3 protein: CASSQTQGSYEQYF
clone size: -
D gene: TRBD1
V gene: TRBV7-9
J gene: TRBJ2-7

CDR3 DNA: TGTGCCAGCAGCTCGCCGGGACTAGCTGGGGGCAATGAGCAGTTCTTC
CDR3 protein: CASSSPGLAGGNEQFF
clone size: -
D gene: TRBD2
V gene: TRBV5-4
J gene: TRBJ2-1

CDR3 DNA: TGCGCCAGCAGCGGGGGACAGGGGAGAGGGAACACTGAAGCTTTCTTT
CDR3 protein: CASSGGQGRGNTEAFF
clone size: -
D gene: TRBD1
V gene: TRBV5-1
J gene: TRBJ1-1

CDR3 DNA: TGTGCCAGCAGTGAGGGAGTCTCGGGAGCTTTCTTT
CDR3 protein: CASSEGVSGAFF
clone size: -
D gene: -
V gene: TRBV25-1
J gene: TRBJ1-1

CDR3 DNA: TGTGCCAGCTCCCGGGACTACTCTTCACCCCTCCACTTT
CDR3 protein: CASSRDYSSPLHF
clone size: -
D gene: -
V gene: TRBV27
J gene: TRBJ1-6

CDR3 DNA: TGCGCCAGCAGCTTCGGAGCGGGGACCACCGGGGAGCTGTTTTTT
CDR3 protein: CASSFGAGTTGELFF
clone size: -
D gene: TRBD2
V gene: TRBV5-1
J gene: TRBJ2-2